The following is a T cell receptor beta chain sequence with its context. The antigen is undetermined. From germline, CDR1 is SGHDT and CDR2 YYEEEE. This CDR3 is built from 14 residues. V was pared by 1 base and J by 12 bases, with 14 bases between. In each sample, at least 6 million PBMCs were isolated. At least 6 micrograms of total RNA were extracted per sample. A J-beta primer mix and a sample-barcoded 5' primer were used in a second PCR of roughly 6 to 11 cycles. The template-switch adaptor, which had 12 random nucleotides, put a tag on each cDNA molecule. TCRdb reanalysed the 5' RACE reads using MiXCR and keeps one entry per CDR3 protein. The sample has about 1.6 million distinct CDR3 sequences, about 35% seen once; the top ten hold 11%. This entry is derived from a study of blood T cells in healthy people across ages. The study's findings and limits: The CMV status of each donor remained undetermined, and this could have confounded shifts in expanded clonotypes.

The sequencing sample was made of blood. V gene TRBV5-6 combines with J gene TRBJ2-6; D could derive from TRBD1 or TRBD2 (5 bases each). This clonotype was sampled from a woman aged 25 to 39 in good health. Written as DNA, the CDR3 is TGTGCCAGCAGCTTGTTAGGGACCGGCGGCGTCCTGACTTTC. Its translation is CASSLLGTGGVLTF.